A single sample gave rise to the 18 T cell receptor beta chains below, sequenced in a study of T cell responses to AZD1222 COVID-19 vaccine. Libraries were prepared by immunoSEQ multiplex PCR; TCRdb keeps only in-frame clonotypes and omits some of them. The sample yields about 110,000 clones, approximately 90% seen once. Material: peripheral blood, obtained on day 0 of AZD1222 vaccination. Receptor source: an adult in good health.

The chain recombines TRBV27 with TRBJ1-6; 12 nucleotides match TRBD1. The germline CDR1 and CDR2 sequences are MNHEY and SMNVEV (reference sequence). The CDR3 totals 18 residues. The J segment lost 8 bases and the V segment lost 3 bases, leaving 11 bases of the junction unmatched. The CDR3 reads CASSFYQGQGAGDSPLHF. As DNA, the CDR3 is TGTGCCAGCAGTTTTTATCAGGGACAGGGGGCCGGGGATTCACCCCTCCACTTT.

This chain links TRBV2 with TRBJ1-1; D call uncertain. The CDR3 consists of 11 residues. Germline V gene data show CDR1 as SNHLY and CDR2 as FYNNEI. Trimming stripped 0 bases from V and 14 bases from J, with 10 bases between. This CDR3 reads CASSEALGQFF. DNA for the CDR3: TGTGCCAGCAGTGAAGCGCTTGGGCAGTTCTTT.

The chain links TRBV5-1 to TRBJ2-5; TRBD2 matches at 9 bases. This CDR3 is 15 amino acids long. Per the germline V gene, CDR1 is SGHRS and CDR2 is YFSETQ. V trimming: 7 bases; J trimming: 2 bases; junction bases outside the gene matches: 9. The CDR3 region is CASAEAGGIQETQYF. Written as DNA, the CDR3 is TGCGCCAGCGCTGAGGCGGGGGGGATTCAAGAGACCCAGTACTTC. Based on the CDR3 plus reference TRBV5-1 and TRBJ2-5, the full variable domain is KAGVTQTPRYLIKTRGQQVTLSCSPISGHRSVSWYQQTPGQGLQFLFEYFSETQRNKGNFPGRFSGRQFSNSRSEMNVSTLELGDSALYLCASAEAGGIQETQYFGPGTRLLVL.

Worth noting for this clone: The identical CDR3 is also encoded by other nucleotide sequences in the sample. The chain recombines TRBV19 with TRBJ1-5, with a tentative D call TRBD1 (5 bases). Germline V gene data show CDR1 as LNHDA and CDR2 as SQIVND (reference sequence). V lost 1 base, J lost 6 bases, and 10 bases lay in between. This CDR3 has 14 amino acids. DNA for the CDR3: TGTGCCAGTAGTATAGGTACAGGACCTCAGCCCCAGCATTTT. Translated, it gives CASSIGTGPQPQHF.

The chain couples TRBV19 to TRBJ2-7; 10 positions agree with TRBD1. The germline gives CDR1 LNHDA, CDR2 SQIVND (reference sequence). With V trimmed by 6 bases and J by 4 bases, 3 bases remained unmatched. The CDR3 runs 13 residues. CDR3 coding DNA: TGTGCCAGTAGGGGGACAGGGGTATACGAGCAGTACTTC. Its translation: CASRGTGVYEQYF. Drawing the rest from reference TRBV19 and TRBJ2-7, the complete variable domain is DGGITQSPKYLFRKEGQNVTLSCEQNLNHDAMYWYRQDPGQGLRLIYYSQIVNDFQKGDIAEGYSVSREKKESFPLTVTSAQKNPTAFYLCASRGTGVYEQYFGPGTRLTVT.

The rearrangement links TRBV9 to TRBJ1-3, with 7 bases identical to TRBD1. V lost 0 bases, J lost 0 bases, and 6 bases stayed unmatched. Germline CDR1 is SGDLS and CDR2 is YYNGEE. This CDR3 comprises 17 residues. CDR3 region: CASSVATGLSSGNTIYF. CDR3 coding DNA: TGTGCCAGCAGCGTAGCGACAGGGCTAAGCTCTGGAAACACCATATATTTT.

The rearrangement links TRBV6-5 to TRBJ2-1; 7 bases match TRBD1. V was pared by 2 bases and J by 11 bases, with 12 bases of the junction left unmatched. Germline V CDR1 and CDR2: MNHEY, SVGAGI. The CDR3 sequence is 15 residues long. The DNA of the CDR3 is TGTGCCAGCAGTTACGACCGACAGGGCGGCTCAAAGCAGTTCTTC. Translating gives CASSYDRQGGSKQFF.

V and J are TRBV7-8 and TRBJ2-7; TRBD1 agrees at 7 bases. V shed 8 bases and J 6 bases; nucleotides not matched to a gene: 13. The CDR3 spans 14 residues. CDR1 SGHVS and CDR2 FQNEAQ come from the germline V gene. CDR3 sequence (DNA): TGTGCCAGCCAGCTGGGACAGTCAAATCGCGAGCAGTACTTC. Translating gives CASQLGQSNREQYF.

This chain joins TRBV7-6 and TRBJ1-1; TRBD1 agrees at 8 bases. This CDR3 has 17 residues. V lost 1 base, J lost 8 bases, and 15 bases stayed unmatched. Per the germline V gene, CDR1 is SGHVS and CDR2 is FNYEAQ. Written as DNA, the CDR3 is TGTGCCAGCAGCTTAGACCCGCAGGGGGCGTGGGACTTGGAAGCTTTCTTT. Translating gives CASSLDPQGAWDLEAFF.

CDR3 amino acids: CASSVGPESYGYTF. The CDR3 DNA follows: TGTGCCAGCAGCGTAGGCCCAGAGAGCTATGGCTACACCTTC. V usage is TRBV9 and J usage is TRBJ1-2, with no clear D. The CDR3 sequence is 14 residues long. With 0 bases removed from V and 4 bases from J, the gap between germline ends came to 10 bases. Germline V lookup: CDR1 SGDLS, CDR2 YYNGEE. The full variable domain, with the rest looked up from reference TRBV9 and TRBJ1-2, is DSGVTQTPKHLITATGQRVTLRCSPRSGDLSVYWYQQSLDQGLQFLIQYYNGEERAKGNILERFSAQQFPDLHSELNLSSLELGDSALYFCASSVGPESYGYTFGSGTRLTVV.

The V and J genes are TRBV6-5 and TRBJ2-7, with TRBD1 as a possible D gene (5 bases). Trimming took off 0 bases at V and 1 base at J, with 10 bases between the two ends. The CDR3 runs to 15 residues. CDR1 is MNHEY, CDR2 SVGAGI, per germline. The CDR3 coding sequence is TGTGCCAGCAGTTACTCAGGGGTAGTATCCTACGAGCAGTACTTC. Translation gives CASSYSGVVSYEQYF.

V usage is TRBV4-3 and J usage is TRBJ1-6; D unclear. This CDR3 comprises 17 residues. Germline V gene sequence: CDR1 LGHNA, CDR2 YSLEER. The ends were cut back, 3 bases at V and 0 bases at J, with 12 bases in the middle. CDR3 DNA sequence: TGCGCCAGCAGCCAGTTCTCAACGAGCTCCTATAATTCACCCCTCCACTTT. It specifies CASSQFSTSSYNSPLHF.

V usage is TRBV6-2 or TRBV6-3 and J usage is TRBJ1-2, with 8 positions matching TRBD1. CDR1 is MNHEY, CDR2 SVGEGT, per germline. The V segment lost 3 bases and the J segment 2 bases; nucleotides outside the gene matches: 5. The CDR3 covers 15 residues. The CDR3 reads CASSYFGQGNYGYTF. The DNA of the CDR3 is TGTGCCAGCAGTTATTTCGGACAGGGAAACTATGGCTACACCTTC.

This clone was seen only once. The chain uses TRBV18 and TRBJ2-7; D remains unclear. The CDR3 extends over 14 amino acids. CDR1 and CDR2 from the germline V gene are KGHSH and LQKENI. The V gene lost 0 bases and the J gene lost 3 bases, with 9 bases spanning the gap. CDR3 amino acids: CASSPPVRLYEQYF. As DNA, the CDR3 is TGTGCCAGCTCACCACCGGTTCGACTCTACGAGCAGTACTTC. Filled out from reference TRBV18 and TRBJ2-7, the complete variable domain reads NAGVMQNPRHLVRRRGQEARLRCSPMKGHSHVYWYRQLPEEGLKFMVYLQKENIIDESGMPKERFSAEFPKEGPSILRIQQVVRGDSAAYFCASSPPVRLYEQYFGPGTRLTVT.

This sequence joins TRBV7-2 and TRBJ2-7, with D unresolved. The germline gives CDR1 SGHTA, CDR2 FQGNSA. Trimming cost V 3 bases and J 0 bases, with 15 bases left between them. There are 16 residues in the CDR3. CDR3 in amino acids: CASSFRMTQSSYEQYF. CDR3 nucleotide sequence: TGTGCCAGCAGCTTCCGTATGACGCAGAGCTCCTACGAGCAGTACTTC. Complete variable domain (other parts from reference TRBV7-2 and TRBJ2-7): GAGVSQSPSNKVTEKGKDVELRCDPISGHTALYWYRQSLGQGLEFLIYFQGNSAPDKSGLPSDRFSAERTGGSVSTLTIQRTQQEDSAVYLCASSFRMTQSSYEQYFGPGTRLTVT.

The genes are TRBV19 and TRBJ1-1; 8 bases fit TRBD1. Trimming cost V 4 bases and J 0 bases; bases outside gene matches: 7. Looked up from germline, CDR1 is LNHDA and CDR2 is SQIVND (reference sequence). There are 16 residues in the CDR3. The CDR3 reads CASSTRTGRMNTEAFF. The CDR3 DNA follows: TGTGCCAGTAGTACACGGACAGGGAGGATGAACACTGAAGCTTTCTTT.

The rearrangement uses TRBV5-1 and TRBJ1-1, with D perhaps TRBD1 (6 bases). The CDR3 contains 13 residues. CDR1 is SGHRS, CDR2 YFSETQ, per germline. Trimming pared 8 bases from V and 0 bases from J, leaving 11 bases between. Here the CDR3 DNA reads TGCGCCAGTCACAGGGAGCTGAACACTGAAGCTTTCTTT. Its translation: CASHRELNTEAFF.

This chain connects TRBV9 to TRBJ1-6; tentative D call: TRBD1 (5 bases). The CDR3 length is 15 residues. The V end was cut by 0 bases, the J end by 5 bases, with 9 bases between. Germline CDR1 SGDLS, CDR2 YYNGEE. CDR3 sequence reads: CASSVDSGNNSPLHF. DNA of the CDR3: TGTGCCAGCAGCGTAGACTCAGGGAATAATTCACCCCTCCACTTT.